The table lists the clone carrying this TCR beta chain with many counts. Its antigen is as yet unknown. Per the germline V gene, CDR1 is DFQATT and CDR2 is SNEGSKA (reference sequence). V dropped 1 base and J dropped 1 base, with 13 bases sitting between them. The CDR3 covers 15 residues. This sample was included in a study of early T cells in non-severe SARS-CoV-2 infection. Across the whole study: Bulk RNA isolated from unsorted whole blood underwent sequencing; chains were not paired. Regarding the study as a whole: The VDJdb matching leaned toward anti-spike CD8 responses and overlooked private and CD4 specificities.

TCRdb analysed the 5' RACE reads with MiXCR anew, one entry per CDR3 protein. Altogether roughly 63,000 distinct CDR3 sequences are present, about an eighth being singletons, with the ten largest covering about 4.4%. The sequencing sample was made of whole blood. The V call is TRBV20-1, the J call TRBJ1-1; unclear D gene. This receptor was obtained from an adult who was a healthcare worker with PCR-confirmed SARS-CoV-2 infection or an uninfected control (not recorded which). CDR3 sequence (DNA): TGCAGTGCTAGAGTTAGATCTACACCGAACACTGAAGCTTTCTTT. Its translation: CSARVRSTPNTEAFF.